Listed below are T cell receptor beta chains from one sample, sequenced in a study of blood T cells in healthy people across ages. From the 5' RACE reads, TCRdb called clonotypes with MiXCR, one entry per CDR3 protein. Of hundreds of thousands of distinct CDR3 sequences listed, less than 35% are singletons. What was sequenced was blood. The receptors come from a woman older than 75 in good health. Both conserved end residues are part of each CDR3. Each record gives: CDR3 length, J gene, V gene, CDR3 protein.

len: 14; j_gene: TRBJ2-5; v_gene: TRBV6-5; CDR3aa: CASSYGSPKETQYF
len: 15; j_gene: TRBJ1-2; v_gene: TRBV18; CDR3aa: CASSPVDRAGYGYTF
len: 15; j_gene: TRBJ2-1; v_gene: TRBV7-3; CDR3aa: CANSPSGGASNEQFF
len: 14; j_gene: TRBJ2-1; v_gene: TRBV7-3; CDR3aa: CASSARGPYNEQFF
len: 14; j_gene: TRBJ2-1; v_gene: TRBV20-1; CDR3aa: CSALGGRGQNEQFF
len: 12; j_gene: TRBJ1-2; v_gene: TRBV30; CDR3aa: CAWSVGQTGYTF
len: 14; j_gene: TRBJ2-3; v_gene: TRBV6-2/TRBV6-3; CDR3aa: CASSQSGVPGTQYF
len: 8; j_gene: TRBJ2-5; v_gene: TRBV6-1; CDR3aa: CASSHRYF
len: 15; j_gene: TRBJ1-3; v_gene: TRBV3-1; CDR3aa: CASSQESKLGNTIYF
len: 15; j_gene: TRBJ2-3; v_gene: TRBV20-1; CDR3aa: CSARVSDYSPDTQYF
len: 13; j_gene: TRBJ1-4; v_gene: TRBV10-3; CDR3aa: CAISDDQVEKLFF
len: 13; j_gene: TRBJ2-4; v_gene: TRBV10-2; CDR3aa: CASSLGDSNIQYF
len: 13; j_gene: -; v_gene: TRBV20-1; CDR3aa: CSAPEGRRYEQYF
len: 17; j_gene: TRBJ2-1; v_gene: TRBV2; CDR3aa: CASSYKFRDRPYNEQFF
len: 14; j_gene: TRBJ2-7; v_gene: TRBV28; CDR3aa: CASSFKGGRREQYF
len: 14; j_gene: -; v_gene: TRBV5-1; CDR3aa: CASSLGQGYDEQYF
len: 14; j_gene: TRBJ1-5; v_gene: TRBV5-5; CDR3aa: CASTRDSRNQPQHF
len: 17; j_gene: TRBJ2-7; v_gene: TRBV7-3; CDR3aa: CASSRTGQGYGGYEQYF
len: 13; j_gene: TRBJ1-6; v_gene: TRBV6-1; CDR3aa: CASSDGGRKTLHF
len: 16; j_gene: TRBJ1-2; v_gene: TRBV9; CDR3aa: CASSDPGQGSTYGYTF
len: 16; j_gene: TRBJ2-6; v_gene: TRBV7-9; CDR3aa: CASSRGGITGANVLTF
len: 15; j_gene: TRBJ1-2; v_gene: TRBV29-1; CDR3aa: CSVERGAGGNYGYTF
len: 13; j_gene: TRBJ2-7; v_gene: TRBV18; CDR3aa: CASSPFLEDEQYF